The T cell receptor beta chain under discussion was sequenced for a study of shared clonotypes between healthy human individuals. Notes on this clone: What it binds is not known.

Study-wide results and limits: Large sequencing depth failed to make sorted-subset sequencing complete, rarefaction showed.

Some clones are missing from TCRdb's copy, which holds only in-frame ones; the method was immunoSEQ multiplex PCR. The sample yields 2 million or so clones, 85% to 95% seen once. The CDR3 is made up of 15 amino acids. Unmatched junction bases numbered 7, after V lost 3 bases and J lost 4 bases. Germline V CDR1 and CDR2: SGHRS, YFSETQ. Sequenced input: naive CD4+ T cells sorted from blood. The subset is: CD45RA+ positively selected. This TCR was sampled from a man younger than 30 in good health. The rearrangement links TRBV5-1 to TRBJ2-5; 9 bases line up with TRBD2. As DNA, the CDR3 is TGCGCCAGCAGCTCGAGCGGGGGGCGTGGAGAGACCCAGTACTTC. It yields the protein CASSSSGGRGETQYF.